This section outlines one T cell receptor (beta chain) sequence together with its context. No antigen is known for it. With V trimmed by 6 bases and J by 5 bases, 5 bases remained unmatched. There are 15 residues in the CDR3. Germline V gene sequence: CDR1 SNHLY, CDR2 FYNNEI. When replicate PCRs were run on sorted subsets, they used 150 to 200 ng DNA, about 30,000 T cell genomes. Only in-frame clones appear in the TCRdb table, and some are missing; sequencing was by immunoSEQ multiplex PCR. The repertoire holds over 850,000 clones, more than 75% seen once, with roughly 0.55% in the top ten. These data belong to a study of shared clonotypes between healthy human individuals. Study overall: A donor's plate count was three for CD4 naive and three for CD4 memory; CD8 naive had two and CD8 memory one.

Overall study results and limits: It was observed that approximately 5% of naive CD4 clonotypes were shared across several donors.

The sample taken for sequencing was memory CD4+ T cells from PBMCs. The subset here: CD45RA-negative fraction. This TCR derives from a man between 18 and 29 years old in good health. Some clones in this sample may be carry-over from other donors' samples. The chain uses TRBV2 and TRBJ2-2; 11 nucleotides align to TRBD1. CDR3 loop: CASSAGTGGTGELFF. CDR3 coding DNA: TGTGCCAGCAGCGCCGGGACAGGGGGGACCGGGGAGCTGTTTTTT.